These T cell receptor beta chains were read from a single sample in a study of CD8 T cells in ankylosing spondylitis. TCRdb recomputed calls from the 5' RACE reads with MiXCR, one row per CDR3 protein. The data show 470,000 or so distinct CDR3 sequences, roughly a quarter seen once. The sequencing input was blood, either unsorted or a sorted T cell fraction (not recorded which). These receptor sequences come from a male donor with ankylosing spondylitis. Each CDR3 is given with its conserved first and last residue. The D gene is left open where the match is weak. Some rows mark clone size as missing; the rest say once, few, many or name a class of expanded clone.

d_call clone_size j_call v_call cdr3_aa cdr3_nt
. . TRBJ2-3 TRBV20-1 CSARDLSGLGDTQYF TGCAGTGCTAGAGATCTTTCAGGGTTGGGAGATACGCAGTATTTT
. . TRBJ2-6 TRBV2 CASSEDGREGANVLTF TGTGCCAGCAGTGAAGACGGCAGGGAAGGTGCCAACGTCCTGACTTTC
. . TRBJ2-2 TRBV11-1 CASSFGVPGVSGELFF TGTGCCAGCAGCTTCGGGGTGCCGGGAGTCTCCGGGGAGCTGTTTTTT
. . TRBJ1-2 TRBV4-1 CASSQHSGGYGYTF TGCGCCAGCAGCCAACATTCGGGGGGCTATGGCTACACCTTC
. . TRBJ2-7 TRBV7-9 CASGLAPYEQYF TGTGCCAGCGGCTTAGCCCCCTACGAGCAGTACTTC
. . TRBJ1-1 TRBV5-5 CASSLGNLNTEAFF TGTGCCAGCAGCTTGGGTAATTTGAACACTGAAGCTTTCTTT
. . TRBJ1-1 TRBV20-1 CSASQGTEAFF TGCAGTGCTTCCCAAGGGACTGAAGCTTTCTTT
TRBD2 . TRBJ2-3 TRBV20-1 CSARARSLAGDTQYF TGCAGTGCTAGAGCGCGGTCGCTAGCGGGAGATACGCAGTATTTT
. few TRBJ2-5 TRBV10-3 CAIMGSGGETQYF TGTGCCATCATGGGCTCTGGGGGAGAGACCCAGTACTTC
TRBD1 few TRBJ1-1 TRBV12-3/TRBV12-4 CASSTGQGETEAFF TGTGCCAGCAGTACCGGACAGGGAGAGACTGAAGCTTTCTTT
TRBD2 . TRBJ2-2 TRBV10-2 CASSDGLLAGTDTGELFF TGCGCCAGCAGTGACGGGTTACTAGCGGGAACCGACACCGGGGAGCTGTTTTTT
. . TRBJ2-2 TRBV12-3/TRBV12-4 CASSRVGAVNTGELFF TGTGCCAGCAGCCGCGTGGGGGCGGTGAACACCGGGGAGCTGTTTTTT
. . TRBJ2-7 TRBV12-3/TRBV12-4 CASSFNIPYEQYF TGTGCCAGCAGTTTCAACATTCCCTACGAGCAGTACTTC
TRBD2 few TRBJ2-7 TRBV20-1 CSARTSGAYEQYF TGCAGTGCTCGGACTAGCGGAGCCTACGAGCAGTACTTC
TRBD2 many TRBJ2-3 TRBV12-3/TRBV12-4 CASRPGTSGLTDTQYF TGTGCCAGCAGACCCGGGACTAGCGGGCTCACAGATACGCAGTATTTT
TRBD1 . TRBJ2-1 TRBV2 CASSVDRGNYNEQFF TGTGCCAGCAGTGTGGACAGGGGGAATTACAATGAGCAGTTCTTC
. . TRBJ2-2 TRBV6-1 CASREWAANTGELFF TGTGCCAGCAGGGAGTGGGCGGCGAACACCGGGGAGCTGTTTTTT
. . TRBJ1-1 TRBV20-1 CSASPWGLNTEAFF TGCAGTGCTTCACCTTGGGGGCTGAACACTGAAGCTTTCTTT
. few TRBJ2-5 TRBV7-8 CASSPPGGGLETQYF TGTGCCAGCAGCCCGCCGGGCGGAGGATTGGAGACCCAGTACTTC
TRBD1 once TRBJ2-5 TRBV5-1 CASSAGQGLGRTQYF TGCGCCAGCAGCGCGGGACAGGGATTAGGGAGGACCCAGTACTTC
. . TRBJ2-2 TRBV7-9 CATRIFPNTGELFF TGTGCCACCCGGATCTTCCCGAACACCGGGGAGCTGTTTTTT
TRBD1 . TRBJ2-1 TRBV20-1 CSARDPDRGQDNEQFF TGCAGTGCTAGAGATCCAGACAGGGGTCAGGACAATGAGCAGTTCTTC
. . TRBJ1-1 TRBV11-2 CASSLGPGVGAFF TGTGCCAGCAGCTTAGGTCCAGGGGTGGGAGCTTTCTTT
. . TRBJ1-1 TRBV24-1 CATSDFPGVNTEAFF TGTGCCACCAGTGATTTCCCAGGGGTGAACACTGAAGCTTTCTTT
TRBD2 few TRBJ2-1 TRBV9 CASSRLAVAGGNEQFF TGTGCCAGCAGCAGACTAGCAGTAGCGGGCGGCAATGAGCAGTTCTTC
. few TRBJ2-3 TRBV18 CASSIASDPADTQYF TGTGCCAGCTCAATCGCTAGCGACCCGGCAGATACGCAGTATTTT
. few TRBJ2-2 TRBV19 CASSIDFRNTGELFF TGTGCCAGTAGTATAGATTTCAGGAACACCGGGGAGCTGTTTTTT
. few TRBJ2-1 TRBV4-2 CASSQAGTEYYNEQFF TGTGCCAGCAGCCAAGCCGGGACTGAGTACTACAATGAGCAGTTCTTC
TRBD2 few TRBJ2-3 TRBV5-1 CASSLEGRTSGASSTDTQYF TGCGCCAGCAGCTTAGAGGGAAGGACTAGCGGTGCTTCTAGCACAGATACGCAGTATTTT
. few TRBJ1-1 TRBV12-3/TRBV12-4 CASSTGTNTEAFF TGTGCCAGCAGCACCGGGACGAACACTGAAGCTTTCTTT
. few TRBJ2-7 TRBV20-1 CSARDARVHEQYF TGCAGTGCTAGAGATGCCAGGGTCCACGAGCAGTACTTC
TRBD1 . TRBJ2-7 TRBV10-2 CASSVRGDRGYEQYF TGCGCCAGCAGTGTCCGCGGAGACAGGGGCTACGAGCAGTACTTC
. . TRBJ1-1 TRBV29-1 CSVERGLRTEAFF TGCAGCGTTGAGCGGGGGCTTCGGACTGAAGCTTTCTTT
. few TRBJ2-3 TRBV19 CASSWISGEFADTQYF TGTGCCAGTAGTTGGATTAGCGGCGAGTTCGCGGATACGCAGTATTTT
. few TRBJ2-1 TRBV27 CASSSPGVGYNEQFF TGTGCCAGCAGTTCCCCGGGGGTGGGGTACAATGAGCAGTTCTTC
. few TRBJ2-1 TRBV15 CATSRDQRPYNEQFF TGTGCCACCAGCAGGGACCAGCGACCATACAATGAGCAGTTCTTC
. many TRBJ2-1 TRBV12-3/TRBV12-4 CASSFETTYNEQFF TGTGCCAGCAGTTTCGAGACAACCTACAATGAGCAGTTCTTC
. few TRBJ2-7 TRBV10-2 CASSDQRHYEQYF TGCGCCAGCAGTGACCAGCGGCATTACGAGCAGTACTTC
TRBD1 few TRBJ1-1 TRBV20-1 CSARVTGANTEAFF TGCAGTGCTAGAGTAACAGGGGCGAACACTGAAGCTTTCTTT
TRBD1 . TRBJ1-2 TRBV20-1 CSARGTGGRGYTF TGCAGTGCTAGGGGGACAGGGGGCCGTGGCTACACCTTC
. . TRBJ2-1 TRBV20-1 CSADNSPMASEQFF TGCAGTGCTGACAATAGCCCGATGGCCAGTGAGCAGTTCTTC
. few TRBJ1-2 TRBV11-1 CASSQGRRTLGGPNYGYTF TGTGCCAGCAGCCAAGGCCGGAGAACCCTTGGGGGGCCTAACTATGGCTACACCTTC